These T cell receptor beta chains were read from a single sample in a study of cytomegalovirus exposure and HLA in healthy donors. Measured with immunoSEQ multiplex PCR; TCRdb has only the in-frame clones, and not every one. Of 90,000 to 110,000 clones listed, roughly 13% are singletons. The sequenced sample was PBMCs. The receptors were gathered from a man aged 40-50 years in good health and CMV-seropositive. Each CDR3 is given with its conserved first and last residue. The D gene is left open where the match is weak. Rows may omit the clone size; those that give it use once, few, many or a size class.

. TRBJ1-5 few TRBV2 TGTGCCAGCAGTTCGGGATTAAATCAGCCCCAGCATTTT CASSSGLNQPQHF
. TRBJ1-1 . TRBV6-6 TGTGCCAGCAGCCGGCGACTGAACACTGAAGCTTTCTTC CASSRRLNTEAFF
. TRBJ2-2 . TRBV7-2 TGTGCCAGCAAGGGACTGGCACCCACTGGGGAGCTGTTTTTT CASKGLAPTGELFF
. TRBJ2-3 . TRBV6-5 TGTGCCAGCAGTTACCAACCAGCGGTGAGCACAGATACGCAGTATTTT CASSYQPAVSTDTQYF
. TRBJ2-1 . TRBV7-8 TGTGCCAGCAGCTTATGGGCTGGCGAGCAGTTCTTC CASSLWAGEQFF
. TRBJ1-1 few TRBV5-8 TGTGCCAGCAGCTTGGATTTGCGGGTCAGGACGACTGAAGCTTTCTTT CASSLDLRVRTTEAFF
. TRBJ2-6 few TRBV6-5 TGTGCCAGCAGTTGGGAGAGCTCTGGGGCCAACGTCCTGACTTTC CASSWESSGANVLTF
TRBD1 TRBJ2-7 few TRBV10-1 TGCGCCAGCAGTCCTACGACAGGGACCTACGAGCAGTACTTC CASSPTTGTYEQYF
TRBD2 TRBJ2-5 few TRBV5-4 TGTGCCAGCAGCTTGGGCGGGAGAGGTTCAGAGACCCAGTACTTC CASSLGGRGSETQYF
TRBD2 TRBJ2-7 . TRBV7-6 TGTGCCAGCAGCTCCTTCGACGTGGGACTAGCTTACGAGCAGTACTTC CASSSFDVGLAYEQYF
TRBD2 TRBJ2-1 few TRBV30 TGTGCCTGGAGTACTAGCGGGAGGGCTAGCACCTACAATGAGCAGTTCTTC CAWSTSGRASTYNEQFF
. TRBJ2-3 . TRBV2 TGTGCCAGCAGTGAAGGGGGTGGGTGGGGGCGAACAGATACGCAGTATTTT CASSEGGGWGRTDTQYF
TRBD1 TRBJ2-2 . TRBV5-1 TGCGCCAGCAGCCGGGGACAGGGGGAGGTCGCCGGGGAGCTGTTTTTT CASSRGQGEVAGELFF
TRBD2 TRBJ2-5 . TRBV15 TGTGCCACCAGCAGAGTCCCCAGTAGCGGGAGGAAGACCCAGTACTTC CATSRVPSSGRKTQYF
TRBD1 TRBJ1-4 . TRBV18 TGTGCCAGCTCACCAGGACAGGATAATGAAAAACTGTTTTTT CASSPGQDNEKLFF
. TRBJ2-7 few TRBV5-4 TGTGCCAGCAGCTTGGGTCCGGCGGTCTCCTACGAGCAGTACTTC CASSLGPAVSYEQYF
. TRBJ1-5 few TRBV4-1 TGCGCCAGCAGCCAAGAGGTTCAGGAGGGTCAGCCCCAGCATTTT CASSQEVQEGQPQHF
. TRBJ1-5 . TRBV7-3 TGTGCCAGCAGCTTAACGGCGGTTCAGCCCCAGCATTTT CASSLTAVQPQHF
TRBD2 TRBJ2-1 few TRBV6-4 TGTGCCAGCAGAGGGGAATCGGGGGGATATAATGAGCAGTTCTTC CASRGESGGYNEQFF
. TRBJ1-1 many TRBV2 TGTGCCAGCAGGAGACTCTCCACTGAAGCTTTCTTT CASRRLSTEAFF
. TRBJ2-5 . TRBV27 TGTGCCAGCAGGCAGGGGAACTTGGAGACCCAGTACTTC CASRQGNLETQYF
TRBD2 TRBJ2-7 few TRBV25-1 TGTGCCAGCAGTGAGGGACTAGCGGGAGGTGTAGCGGGCGAGCAGTACTTC CASSEGLAGGVAGEQYF
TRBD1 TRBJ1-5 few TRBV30 TGTGCCTGGAGCGGACACAGGGGACAGCCCCAGCATTTT CAWSGHRGQPQHF
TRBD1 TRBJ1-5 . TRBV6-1 TGTGCCAGCAGTGAAGGAGACAGGGTCGGTCAGCCCCAGCATTTT CASSEGDRVGQPQHF
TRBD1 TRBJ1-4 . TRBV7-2 TGTGCCAGCAGCCCGTCGGACAGGGGAAGGGAAAAACTGTTTTTT CASSPSDRGREKLFF
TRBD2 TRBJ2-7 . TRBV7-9 TGTGCCAGCGGCGGACTAGGAGCGGCCTACGAGCAGTACTTC CASGGLGAAYEQYF
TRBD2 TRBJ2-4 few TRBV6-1 TGTGCCAGCGTTGGGGGACTAGGGGACATTCAGTACTTC CASVGGLGDIQYF
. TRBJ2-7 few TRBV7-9 TGTGCCAGCAGCTTCAACTCCTACGAGCAGTACTTC CASSFNSYEQYF
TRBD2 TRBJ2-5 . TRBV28 TGTGCCAGCAGCGAACGGGGACTAGCGGGAAAAGAGACCCAGTACTTC CASSERGLAGKETQYF
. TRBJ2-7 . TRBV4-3 TGCGCCAGCAGCCAATTCCCGGGGGATTCCTACGAGCAGTACTTC CASSQFPGDSYEQYF
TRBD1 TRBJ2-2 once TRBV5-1 TGCGCCAGCAGACCAGGACAGGAGAACACCGGGGAGCTGTTTTTT CASRPGQENTGELFF
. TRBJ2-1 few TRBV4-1 TGCGCCAGCAGCCGACAGGTCCGAAATTACAATGAGCAGTTCTTC CASSRQVRNYNEQFF
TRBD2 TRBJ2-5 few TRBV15 TGTGCCACCAGCTCCGGGACTAGCGGGAGAGGTCAGGAGACCCAGTACTTC CATSSGTSGRGQETQYF
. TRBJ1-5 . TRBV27 TGTGCCAGCAGCCCTGGACATGGCAATCAGCCCCAGCATTTT CASSPGHGNQPQHF
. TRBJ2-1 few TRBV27 TGTGCCAGCAGTTTAAGCGGCTCCTACAATGAGCAGTTCTTC CASSLSGSYNEQFF
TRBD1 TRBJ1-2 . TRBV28 TGTGCCAGCAGTTCGGGACAGGGAACGTATGGCTACACCTTC CASSSGQGTYGYTF
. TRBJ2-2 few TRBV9 TGTGCCAGCAGCGAGCTCTTGGGGGAGCTGTTTTTT CASSELLGELFF
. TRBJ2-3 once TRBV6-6 TGTGCCAGCAGTTACCGGGGAGTCGCAGATACGCAGTATTTT CASSYRGVADTQYF
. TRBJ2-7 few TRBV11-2 TGTGCCAGCAGCTTAGACGGGATTGCCTACGAGCAGTACTTC CASSLDGIAYEQYF
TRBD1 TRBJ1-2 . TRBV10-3 TGTGCCATCAGTGTAACAGGGGAGGATGGCTACACCTTC CAISVTGEDGYTF
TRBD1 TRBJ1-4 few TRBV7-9 TGTGCCAGCAGCTTAGCACAGGGGAATGAAAAACTGTTTTTT CASSLAQGNEKLFF
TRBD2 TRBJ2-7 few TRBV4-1 TGCGCCAGCAGCCAAGAATGGGCGGGAGGCCACGAGCAGTACTTC CASSQEWAGGHEQYF
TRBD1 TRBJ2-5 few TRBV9 TGTGCCAGCAGCGTAAAGGGACAGGGGTCCTTCCAAGAGACCCAGTACTTC CASSVKGQGSFQETQYF
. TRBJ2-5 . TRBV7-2 TGTGCCAGCAGCTTAGGGGTAGCGGTCCAAGAGACCCAGTACTTC CASSLGVAVQETQYF
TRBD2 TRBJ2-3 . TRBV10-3 TGTGCCACAACTAGCGGAGCGAGCGGCACAGATACGCAGTATTTT CATTSGASGTDTQYF
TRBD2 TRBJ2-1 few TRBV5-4 TGTGCCAGCAGCTTCTCCGGGACTAGCGGGCTCCGGGAGCAGTTCTTC CASSFSGTSGLREQFF